This T cell receptor beta chain was recorded in a study of blood T cell repertoires in COVID-19. Looking at the study overall: PBMCs, B-cell-depleted T cells, or T cells provided the cDNA or gDNA that made up the material.

Participant-reported clinical history was the basis for cohort assignment. CDR1 and CDR2 from the germline V gene are LGHDT and YNNKEL (reference sequence). This CDR3 has 13 amino acids. V was cut by 4 bases and J by 1 base, with 7 bases left in between. In the authors' methods: Reference gene primer amplification gave estimated nucleated cell counts. Here immunoSEQ multiplex PCR was the method, and the copy in TCRdb shows in-frame clones only, minus some. The DNA was the basis for D and trimming; V, J and clone size are from that table. The sample lists about 440,000 clones; about 85% were seen once.

Specimen: PBMCs or T cells enriched from blood (not recorded which). The source is a woman between 18 and 30 years old with acute COVID-19. The chain joins TRBV3-1 (or the pseudogene TRBV3-2) to TRBJ1-1; D is undetermined. The CDR3 coding sequence is TGTGCCAGCAGCCCTCGTCGGAACACTGAAGCTTTCTTT. This codes for CASSPRRNTEAFF.